This T cell receptor (beta chain) was retrieved from a study of immune cell composition in non-small cell lung cancer (dated by TCRdb to 2016 to 2017). In terms of the full investigation: To assign histologic subtype, which was mostly lung adenocarcinoma or squamous cell carcinoma, H&E was combined with p63, CK5, Napsin A and TTF-1 immunohistochemistry. Several tumour specimens with TCR-beta data were rare histological subtypes and were excluded from the subtype comparisons. Supplementary cohort #1 consisted of 9 to 11 lung adenocarcinoma cases with paired tumour/lung TCR-beta sequencing and with TIL populations generated to assess tumour reactivity. TCR-beta sequencing from Adaptive Biotechnologies was done on around 34 paired sets of NSCLC tumour and non-adjacent lung specimens and on around 27 tumour-only specimens.

The sample holds a few counts of this clone. Its antigen remains unidentified. The record has no base qualities; no much larger clone is one base away. Non-adjacent lung tissue from the same patient, taken as far from the tumour as possible and at least 3 cm away, was used for the normal lung samples. Genomic DNA was extracted with the QIAamp DNA kit from frozen aliquots of unsorted single-cell suspensions. Tissues arrived within 2 hours after resection and were immediately processed into single-cell suspensions. Tissue was broken up mechanically, digested enzymatically with DNase I, collagenase I and hyaluronidase for 30 to 35 minutes at 37 degrees C, and then filtered and RBC-lysed. TCR-beta CDR3 regions were amplified from genomic DNA by a two-step multiplex PCR, with the second step adding Illumina-compatible adaptors. TCR-beta immunosequencing was carried out on an Illumina platform through the commercial immunoSEQ service. Concerning the study's data processing: Repertoires were described by productive clonality and by Top 10 Clones, which is the percentage of T-cell templates coming from the ten most frequent sequences. Values of productive clonality ranged from 0 to 1, with a monoclonal population indicated by a value of 1. Tumour-associated clones were defined as sequences comprising at least 0.1% of tumour T-cell templates but absent from matched non-adjacent lung, identified via log10 scatter plots. Student's t-tests were used for two-group comparisons, ANOVA for comparisons across stages, and linear regression for relationships, with analyses done in GraphPad Prism7 and R. This immuneACCESS table, as held by TCRdb, lists in-frame sequences with V and J called but not all clones. Of the missing ones, under half trace to an unresolved V gene in checked studies; the others have no known cause. V and J calls plus clone size are reproduced from that table; the DNA served to infer D and trimming. The sample table lists 4,000 to 6,000 clones, about two thirds of them with a count of one. Around 15% of the sample belongs to the ten largest clones.

Relative to germline, V is missing 3 bases and J is missing 5 bases, with 9 bases of the junction outside any gene match. Per the germline V gene (reference sequence), SEHNR is the CDR1 and FQNEAQ is the CDR2. The CDR3 has 16 amino acids, counting the end cysteine and phenylalanine. Only the CDR3 DNA is retained, 48 bases long and in frame from the first base. Overall results and qualifications from the work: The reactivity cohort included only ten to eleven cases, and whether tumour-reactive clones share sequences with the dominant in vivo tumour-associated clones was not shown. In over nine adenocarcinoma cases, a strong correlation was found between maximal tumour-associated clone frequency and TIL tumour reactivity, whereas no such correlation was found between overall clonality and TIL tumour reactivity. Nearly half of NSCLC cases had tumour-associated clones >0.5%, with 75% of squamous carcinomas showing such clones compared with approximately 30% of adenocarcinomas. No significant correlation was found between smoking pack-years and tumour TCR-beta clonality.

Recombination connected TRBV7-9 to TRBJ2-2; 7 junctional bases match TRBD2. Sequences were obtained from non-adjacent lung tissue. This receptor was taken from a human donor with non-small cell lung cancer. CDR3 region: CASSFIPREATGELFF. The sequenced DNA: TGTGCCAGCAGCTTTATCCCTCGGGAGGCGACCGGGGAGCTGTTTTTT. The entire variable domain, with the stretches around the CDR3 drawn from the reference TRBV7-9 and TRBJ2-2 proteins, is DTGVSQNPRHKITKRGQNVTFRCDPISEHNRLYWYRQTLGQGPEFLTYFQNEAQLEKSRLLSDRFSAERPKGSFSTLEIQRTEQGDSAMYLCASSFIPREATGELFFGEGSRLTVL.